Shown below are 32 T cell receptor beta chains from a single sample sequenced in a study of T-cell memory formation after mild COVID-19. TCRdb used MiXCR to reprocess the 5' RACE reads, holding one entry per CDR3 protein. The data contain hundreds of thousands of distinct CDR3 sequences, 16% of them singletons. The sequencing input was PBMCs or a T cell subset sorted from them (not recorded which). The source of these receptors is a man between 18 and 29 years old who had mild COVID-19 (a few samples of this study predate the infection). Cell type and time point are not known.

The chain couples TRBV29-1 to TRBJ1-1; D gene ambiguous. This CDR3 spans 8 amino acids. Germline loops: CDR1 SQVTM, CDR2 ANQGSEA. V was clipped by 5 bases and J by 13 bases, with 8 bases between them. The CDR3 DNA sequence: TGCAGCGTTCAATCAGGTTTCTTT. This gives the protein CSVQSGFF.

The chain has TRBV2 and TRBJ2-5; D might be TRBD2 (6 bases). The CDR3 is 14 residues long. Germline lookup yields CDR1 SNHLY and CDR2 FYNNEI. Trimming took 7 bases from V and 1 from J, leaving 13 bases between them. The CDR3 protein is CASMGLGSQETQYF. CDR3 sequence (DNA): TGTGCCAGCATGGGACTCGGATCCCAAGAGACCCAGTACTTC.

In its sample, this clonotype was seen a few times. This chain uses TRBV7-2 with TRBJ2-3; 9 bases are a match to TRBD2. Germline CDR1 SGHTA, CDR2 FQGNSA. V was pared by 3 bases and J by 6 bases, with 10 bases of the junction left unmatched. This CDR3 spans 16 amino acids. The CDR3 spells CASSFVPLAGRDTQYF. The CDR3 coding sequence is TGTGCCAGCAGCTTTGTCCCTCTAGCGGGGAGGGATACGCAGTATTTT.

The chain has TRBV5-1 and TRBJ1-4; D ambiguous. The CDR3 extends over 14 amino acids. Germline V gene sequence: CDR1 SGHRS, CDR2 YFSETQ. V lost 0 bases to trimming and J lost 6 bases, with 9 bases between them. Here the CDR3 reads CASSLVPLDEKLFF. DNA for the CDR3: TGCGCCAGCAGCTTGGTACCCCTTGATGAAAAACTGTTTTTT.

This clonotype occurred many times. The J gene is TRBJ2-7, the V gene TRBV18; 7 bases are a match to TRBD2. The CDR3 length is 14 residues. Per the germline V gene, CDR1 is KGHSH and CDR2 is LQKENI. Trimming at V came to 1 base and at J to 5 bases, leaving 5 bases not matched to a gene. This CDR3 is CASSPRGRADEQYF. CDR3 coding DNA: TGTGCCAGCTCACCACGGGGGAGGGCCGACGAGCAGTACTTC.

This clonotype was detected ten times or more. The chain couples TRBV20-1 to TRBJ2-3; D is possibly TRBD2 (7 bases). Germline assignment: CDR1 DFQATT and CDR2 SNEGSKA (reference sequence). The ends were cut back, 1 base at V and 1 base at J, with 15 bases in the middle. The CDR3 contains 16 residues. Here the CDR3 DNA reads TGCAGTGCTAGAGCGAGGGGGGGCTTTCGCACAGATACGCAGTATTTT. Encoded protein: CSARARGGFRTDTQYF.

The V gene is TRBV3-1, the J gene TRBJ2-1; 8 bases align to TRBD2. The CDR3 runs 16 residues. Germline CDR1 reads LGHDT; CDR2 reads YNNKEL (reference sequence). V lost 6 bases to trimming and J lost 0 bases; unmatched junction nucleotides: 7. The CDR3 region has the DNA TGTGCCAGCAGTCGGGGGGGGCTTAGCTCCTACAATGAGCAGTTCTTC. Its protein is CASSRGGLSSYNEQFF.

This clonotype was counted between two and nine times. The rearrangement uses TRBV5-6 and TRBJ2-6; D unresolved. This CDR3 region has 18 residues. Germline CDR1 reads SGHDT; CDR2 reads YYEEEE. Trimming left V 1 base short and J 0 bases short, with 14 bases between. DNA of the CDR3: TGTGCCAGCAGCTTGTACAGAGAAGAATACTCTGGGGCCAACGTCCTGACTTTC. This gives the protein CASSLYREEYSGANVLTF. The whole variable domain, remainder taken from reference TRBV5-6 and TRBJ2-6, is DAGVTQSPTHLIKTRGQQVTLRCSPKSGHDTVSWYQQALGQGPQFIFQYYEEEERQRGNFPDRFSGHQFPNYSSELNVNALLLGDSALYLCASSLYREEYSGANVLTFGAGSRLTVL.

There are many counts of this clonotype. J is TRBJ2-1 and V is TRBV6-2 or TRBV6-3; D not resolved. Germline V gives CDR1 MNHEY, CDR2 SVGEGT. This CDR3 has 14 amino acids. V was trimmed by 1 base and J by 6 bases, leaving 10 bases between them. The CDR3 sequence is CASSYLPNPNEQFF. DNA of the CDR3: TGTGCCAGCAGTTACTTACCGAACCCCAATGAGCAGTTCTTC.

The V gene is TRBV6-2 or TRBV6-3, the J gene TRBJ2-2; TRBD1 aligns across 8 bases. V gave up 7 bases and J gave up 7 bases; unmatched junction bases: 8. The CDR3 totals 14 residues. Germline-derived CDR1 and CDR2 are MNHEY and SVGEGT. This CDR3 is CASIRDRGSGELFF. The CDR3 nucleotides read TGTGCCAGCATCAGAGACAGGGGCAGCGGGGAGCTGTTTTTT.

The chain carries TRBV7-9 and TRBJ2-3, with 14 bases matching TRBD2. Germline V gene sequence: CDR1 SEHNR, CDR2 FQNEAQ (reference sequence). The CDR3 covers 16 residues. V shed 5 bases, J shed 5 bases, and the junction held 6 bases outside the gene matches. The CDR3 here is CASSPTSGGALDTQYF. The CDR3 DNA sequence: TGTGCCAGCAGCCCGACTAGCGGGGGGGCCTTAGATACGCAGTATTTT.

The table lists this clonotype with many counts. The V and J genes are TRBV5-1 and TRBJ2-5; weak D call: TRBD1 (6 bases). This CDR3 is built from 15 residues. Trimming removed 0 bases from V and 2 bases from J, with 11 bases in between. Germline loops: CDR1 SGHRS, CDR2 YFSETQ. The CDR3 bases are TGCGCCAGCAGCTTGGCCTCGAGGGGGCAAGAGACCCAGTACTTC. Translated, it gives CASSLASRGQETQYF.

The chain carries TRBV7-2 and TRBJ2-4, with a weak D call TRBD1 (5 bases). Germline V gene lookup returns CDR1 SGHTA and CDR2 FQGNSA. The CDR3 has 16 residues. Trimming removed 0 bases from V and 1 base from J, with 10 bases in between. DNA of the CDR3: TGTGCCAGCAGCTTAGCGCCAGGGTACGCCAAAAACATTCAGTACTTC. It is translated as CASSLAPGYAKNIQYF.

V is TRBV7-6 and J is TRBJ2-5, with 9 positions matching TRBD2. In germline, CDR1 is SGHVS, CDR2 FNYEAQ. CDR3 size: 16 residues. J gave up 5 bases and V 6 bases, and 13 bases lay outside the gene matches. The CDR3 bases are TGTGCCAGCAGACGAGCCCTAGCGGGGAGGGTGGAGACCCAGTACTTC. Amino acids: CASRRALAGRVETQYF.

This clonotype was seen a handful of times. The V gene is TRBV6-1, the J gene TRBJ2-3; 12 nucleotides align to TRBD2. V shed 5 bases and J 8 bases; nucleotides not matched to a gene: 11. Germline-derived CDR1 and CDR2 are MNHNS and SASEGT. The CDR3 sequence is 16 residues long. The CDR3 DNA reads TGTGCCAGCAGTCCTGACCCTAGCGGGGGGGTCAGTACGCAGTATTTT. Translated, it gives CASSPDPSGGVSTQYF.

This chain uses TRBV3-1 with TRBJ2-7; D is ambiguous. Per the germline V gene, CDR1 is LGHDT and CDR2 is YNNKEL (reference sequence). This CDR3 comprises 13 residues. With 4 bases removed from V and 7 bases from J, the gap between germline ends came to 14 bases. The CDR3: CASSPSPFGEQYV. The CDR3, as DNA: TGTGCCAGCAGCCCAAGTCCCTTTGGTGAGCAGTACGTC.

The rearrangement links TRBV9 to TRBJ1-4, with TRBD1 matching over 7 bases. V gave up 10 bases and J gave up 0 bases; unmatched junction bases: 9. Germline V gives CDR1 SGDLS, CDR2 YYNGEE. This CDR3 has 15 residues. CDR3 region: CAGTTGIATNEKLFF. The CDR3 region has the DNA TGTGCCGGAACGACAGGGATCGCAACTAATGAAAAACTGTTTTTT.

The chain couples TRBV12-3 or TRBV12-4 to TRBJ1-5; D is unclear. CDR3 size: 12 residues. The ends were cut back, 0 bases at V and 5 bases at J, with 2 bases in the middle. Here the CDR3 DNA reads TGTGCCAGCAGTTTAGCTTATCAGCCCCAGCATTTT. It codes for CASSLAYQPQHF.

At least ten counts were recorded for this clonotype. The chain has TRBV3-1 and TRBJ2-7, with D perhaps matching TRBD1 (6 bases). V was trimmed by 4 bases and J by 0 bases, leaving 16 bases between them. The CDR3 runs to 16 residues. Germline V gives CDR1 LGHDT, CDR2 YNNKEL (reference sequence). As DNA, the CDR3 is TGTGCCAGCAGCCCATCGACAGGACCCAGCTCCTACGAGCAGTACGTC. This translates into CASSPSTGPSSYEQYV.

Only a few counts were recorded for this clonotype. The gene calls are TRBV6-2 or TRBV6-3 and TRBJ1-1; D unclear. Looked up from germline, CDR1 is MNHEY and CDR2 is SVGEGT. The ends were cut back, 0 bases at V and 3 bases at J, with 11 bases in the middle. The CDR3 loop spans 15 amino acids. The CDR3 sequence: CASSYSLDKDTEAFF. In nucleotides, the CDR3 is TGTGCCAGCAGTTACTCTTTAGACAAGGACACTGAAGCTTTCTTT.

The chain is built from TRBV20-1 and TRBJ1-1; D not resolved. V lost 5 bases, J lost 0 bases, and 13 bases lay in between. The CDR3 has 14 amino acids. Germline CDR1 and CDR2: DFQATT and SNEGSKA (reference sequence). The CDR3 loop reads CSAPSQNMNTEAFF. CDR3 in DNA: TGCAGTGCTCCGAGCCAGAACATGAACACTGAAGCTTTCTTT.

On this clonotype: Mismatch with germline at one junction end may stem from a read error. J is TRBJ1-1 and V is TRBV7-7, with no clear D. The germline gives CDR1 SSHAT, CDR2 FNYEAQ (reference sequence). The CDR3 runs 13 residues. The DNA of the CDR3 is TGTGCTAGCAGCTTTGGGGTAGACACTGAAGCTTTCTTT. Translated, it gives CASSFGVDTEAFF.

The rearrangement uses TRBV15 and TRBJ1-5; D might be TRBD1 (6 bases). CDR1 is LNHNV and CDR2 is YYDKDF in the germline V gene (reference sequence). CDR3 length: 16 residues. The V end was cut by 4 bases, the J end by 3 bases, with 16 bases between. CDR3 residues: CATSTEAGTLNQPQHF. The CDR3, as DNA: TGTGCCACCAGCACGGAGGCCGGGACACTCAATCAGCCCCAGCATTTT.

This clonotype has just a few counts. This chain links TRBV20-1 with TRBJ2-5, with D possibly TRBD1 on 6 matching bases. Deletions cut 6 bases from V and 5 bases from J, with 13 bases between. Germline V gene sequence: CDR1 DFQATT, CDR2 SNEGSKA (reference sequence). This CDR3 comprises 12 residues. The CDR3 DNA reads TGCAGTGCCGCCCCAGGGGTGGAGACCCAGTACTTC. Its translation: CSAAPGVETQYF.

This clonotype was observed a handful of times. This chain connects TRBV14 to TRBJ1-1; 7 bases are a match to TRBD1. Germline CDR1 is SGHDN and CDR2 is FVKESK. Unmatched junction bases numbered 6, after V lost 6 bases and J lost 5 bases. CDR3 size: 13 residues. CDR3 nucleotide sequence: TGTGCCAGCAGTACGACAGGGCGGACTGAAGCTTTCTTT. As protein: CASSTTGRTEAFF.

The chain is built from TRBV29-1 and TRBJ1-5, with D possibly being TRBD1 (5 bases). The CDR3 consists of 12 residues. Germline CDR1 reads SQVTM; CDR2 reads ANQGSEA. V was shortened by 6 bases and J by 2 bases, with 8 bases between the two germline ends. For the CDR3, the DNA is TGCAGCGTGCAGGGTGGCAATCAGCCCCAGCATTTT. It translates to CSVQGGNQPQHF.

On this clonotype: This may come from a read error, since a much larger clone is one base off. This chain uses TRBV5-1 with TRBJ1-1; D is undetermined. CDR3 length: 15 amino acids. CDR1 is SGHRS and CDR2 is YFSETQ in the germline V gene. Between the trimmed V and J ends, which lost 2 bases and 1 base, there was a span of 12 bases. The CDR3 sequence is CASSLSTLGNTEAFF. CDR3 DNA sequence: TGCGCCAGCAGCTTATCTACGTTGGGGAACACTGAAGCTTTCTTT.

The V call is TRBV6-5, the J call TRBJ1-6; the match to TRBD1 covers 7 bases. The trim removed 0 bases at V and 9 bases at J, leaving 2 bases unmatched. In germline, CDR1 is MNHEY, CDR2 SVGAGI. The CDR3 has 14 amino acids. CDR3 in DNA: TGTGCCAGCAGTTACTCGGGACAGATTTCACCCCTCCACTTT. The encoded protein is CASSYSGQISPLHF.

This rearrangement joins TRBV4-3 to TRBJ2-7; TRBD1 matches 9 bases. V shed 9 bases and J 2 bases; nucleotides not matched to a gene: 8. This CDR3 has 14 residues. Germline CDR1 and CDR2: LGHNA and YSLEER. CDR3: CASAPRTGAYEQYF. The CDR3 DNA follows: TGCGCCAGTGCACCCCGGACAGGGGCCTACGAGCAGTACTTC.

This clonotype was seen a few times. V is TRBV12-3 or TRBV12-4 and J is TRBJ2-2; D may be TRBD1 (6 bases). Trimming shortened V by 4 bases and J by 2 bases, and 14 bases separated the two germline ends. The CDR3 is 16 amino acids. The CDR3 DNA reads TGTGCCAGCAGTTACGGACAGCTCAAAAACACCGGGGAGCTGTTTTTT. The encoded protein is CASSYGQLKNTGELFF.

The sample holds one count of this clonotype. The chain uses TRBV6-6 and TRBJ2-7; TRBD1 aligns across 11 bases. J gave up 4 bases and V 4 bases, and 3 bases lay outside the gene matches. The CDR3 sequence is 14 residues long. Germline V gene sequence: CDR1 MNHNY, CDR2 SVGAGI (reference sequence). CDR3 residues: CASSWTGGAYEQYF. The DNA for the CDR3 is TGTGCCAGCAGTTGGACAGGGGGCGCGTACGAGCAGTACTTC.

The chain links TRBV2 to TRBJ1-6, with TRBD1 matching over 7 bases. The ends lost 7 bases at V and 8 bases at J; junction bases unmatched: 5. Germline V gene data show CDR1 as SNHLY and CDR2 as FYNNEI. This CDR3 comprises 13 residues. The CDR3 spells CASIDREYSPLHF. The CDR3 DNA is TGTGCCAGCATAGACAGGGAGTATTCACCCCTCCACTTT.